This entry lists 2 T cell receptor beta chains sequenced from one sample in a study of T cells in women clearing cervical HPV infection. Using immunoSEQ multiplex PCR, the repertoire was profiled, and TCRdb retains in-frame clones only, with some absent. This sample's table has about 35,000 clones. Input material: blood buffy coat. The origin of the receptors is a woman aged 18 to 75 with a cervical HPV16 infection that either progressed to CIN3+ or cleared (not recorded which).

As concerns this clone: The CDR3 goes on 3 residues after the read ends, and that part is filled in from the germline J gene. This rearrangement joins TRBV5-1 to TRBJ1-4; 11 positions match TRBD1. V was clipped by 4 bases and J by 8 bases; unmatched bases: 10. The germline CDR1 and CDR2 sequences are SGHRS and YFSETQ. The CDR3 spans 16 residues. CDR3 amino acids: CASSRQGTGGGEKLFF. The CDR3 bases that were read are TGCGCCAGCAGCAGACAGGGGACAGGGGGAGGAGAAAAA.

A word on this clone: Read data end 3 residues before the CDR3 end; the end is taken from the germline J gene. This chain links TRBV18 with TRBJ2-1; 7 bases map to TRBD1. Germline values: CDR1 KGHSH, CDR2 LQKENI. Trimming removed 3 bases from V and 4 bases from J; junction bases left unmatched: 0. The CDR3 runs to 13 residues. The CDR3 bases that were read are TGTGCCAGCTCACCGGGACAGTACAATGAG. Translated: CASSPGQYNE. The whole CDR3 region reads CASSPGQYNEQFF.